The text below deals with one T cell receptor (beta chain). No antigen is known for it. The data originate from a study of cytomegalovirus exposure and HLA in healthy donors. Study-level background: The 90 to 150 validation repertoires used a platform that matched the one used for the 666 first-cohort repertoires, as a later analysis reported.

Overall study findings and caveats: Among TCR beta chains, those listed as cytomegalovirus-associated numbered some 170.

The repertoire was sequenced with immunoSEQ multiplex PCR; TCRdb's copy has only in-frame clones and lacks some. The sample lists 60,000 to 70,000 clones, approximately 90% occurring once. The V gene's germline CDR1 is SEHNR and CDR2 FQNEAQ (reference sequence). The CDR3 sequence is 17 residues long. The junction had 13 bases not matched to a gene; V was cut back by 2 bases and J by 6 bases. Sequenced material: PBMCs. The V and J genes are TRBV7-9 and TRBJ2-3; 8 nucleotides agree with TRBD2. The source is a woman aged 18-29 years in good health and CMV-seronegative. The DNA of the CDR3 is TGTGCCAGCAGCTTATTTCGGTCTAGCGGGTCTTGGGATACGCAGTATTTT. As protein: CASSLFRSSGSWDTQYF.